This paragraph reports one T cell receptor (beta chain). What this receptor recognizes is not known. The record has no base qualities; no much larger clone is one base away. The library was built by means of the immunoSEQ multiplex PCR assay. A mixture of 60 forward primers for TCR Vbeta segments and 13 reverse primers for TCR Jbeta segments was used in the multiplex PCR. The CDR3 region of rearranged TCR beta genes was amplified from genomic DNA with a multiplex PCR assay. On the Illumina HiSeq System, the amplified TCR beta libraries were sequenced as 87-base-pair reads. Under the source paper's analysis protocol: A later analysis counted tens of millions of unique TCR beta chains across the 650 to 800 repertoires, and some 11 million of these chains were shared by at least two donors. A nearest-neighbor algorithm error-corrected the raw reads and collapsed the reads into unique sequences, merging closely related sequences to remove PCR and sequencing errors. To assign V, D and J gene segments, CDR3 sequences were aligned to IMGT reference sequences. For a sequence to be retained, a match of at least six nucleotides was required to both a V gene segment and a J gene segment. A rearrangement was called productive if the CDR3 had no stop codons and remained in frame with V and J, and every other rearrangement was called non-productive. Following IMGT convention, CDR3 was defined as the stretch from the second conserved V-encoded cysteine up to the conserved J-encoded phenylalanine. In an earlier analysis of around 640 of the donors, sequences lacking an unambiguous match to a single V gene segment were excluded. In an earlier analysis of several hundred of the donors, a V segment was called functional when productive rearrangements were above 56.7%, and segregating when the standard deviation between donors exceeded 5%. A statistical classification framework was developed to diagnose cytomegalovirus status using the catalog of TCR beta chain sequences. In a later analysis, TCR nucleotide sequences were compared against IMGT/GENE-DB human TR gene sequences so that V and J genes could be assigned. Using the TCRdist pipeline, a later analysis assigned CDR3 sequences along with most-parsimonious VDJ recombination scenarios. In a later analysis, each TCR beta chain was defined by its CDR3 amino acid sequence together with its V-gene family, and reads without a unique V-gene family were excluded. In a later analysis, 500 to 700 highly shared, low-generation-probability nucleotide sequences were removed to address suspected cross-contamination and a sequencing artifact. For each public chain, a later analysis derived a clonal expansion index from normalized ranks of inferred template counts within each repertoire. Generation probabilities in a later analysis came from a VDJ recombination model fitted to out-of-frame rearrangements, and those results were checked against IGoR. A later analysis scored TCR-TCR, TCR-HLA and TCR-CMV co-occurrence with hypergeometric tests, applying a repertoire-size bias correction to TCR pairs. In a later analysis, false discovery rates were estimated by permuting HLA or CMV assignments 20 times. In a later analysis, co-occurring TCRs were grouped with DBSCAN, and TCRdist sequence similarity was added when clustering was performed within HLA-allele-positive subsets. For co-occurrence clustering, repertoires with fewer than 30,000 or more than 120,000 public chains were excluded, along with five repertoires with anomalous nucleotide sharing. The table comes from immuneACCESS by way of TCRdb, which keeps in-frame sequences with V and J called. Part of the clones is missing from these tables; in studies checked, under half for an unresolved V gene and the rest for unknown reasons. The V and J calls and the clone size are those of that table, but D and trimming were determined from the DNA. The sample includes over 110,000 clones, with around 78% observed a single time. The top ten constitute 2.4% of the sample.

The data were obtained in a study of cytomegalovirus exposure and HLA in healthy donors listed by TCRdb under 2017. As for the study more broadly: An earlier analysis of roughly 570 of the donors reported about 300 Gb of sequence data and 95 million to 130 million unique TCR beta sequences obtained from some 170 million T cells. Roughly 310 gigabases of sequencing data and approximately 85 million unique TCR sequences were included in an early release covering about 700 HLA-typed donors. Of the 398 genotyped donors, about 80% fell in the genetic ancestry cluster associated with self-reported Caucasian donors. The study aimed to test whether signatures of past pathogen exposure could be identified by cataloging public T cell receptors. The T cell repertoires of 666 subjects were profiled by immunosequencing and related to cytomegalovirus serostatus. In addition to the first cohort of approximately 650 subjects, a separate validation cohort of approximately 110 different subjects was used. To predict cytomegalovirus infection status, the study brought together high-throughput TCR immunosequencing, statistical association of individual TCRs with disease status, and machine learning. A later analysis re-examined previously published TCR beta repertoires from hundreds of donors and added high-resolution HLA genotyping to investigate patterns of TCR occurrence. The later analysis used no new phenotypic data to find candidate immune exposures, relying instead on TCR beta sequences and their occurrence across donors. To decide whether each TCR beta V gene segment behaved as functional or pseudogenic, an earlier analysis of some 540 of the donors relied on high-throughput TCR beta sequencing. Donor age, sex, ethnicity and CMV serostatus were compiled together with the repertoire data. A later genetic analysis took genome-wide SNP genotypes for about 65% of the 666 donors and used that subset as a discovery cohort. All discovery cohort repertoires had been generated on a single sequencing platform. HLA typing covered class I and class II loci at four-digit resolution. The number of typed donors differed by locus: about 620-630 for A, B, C, DRB1 and DQB1; some 500 for DQA1; roughly 600 for DPA1; and some 470 for DPB1. Roughly 5 DR-DQ haplotypes were handled as single units for association and clustering, since linkage in the cohort was strong. Among several hundred genotyped donors of the cohort, an average of around 250,000 unique TCR beta nucleotide sequences was sequenced per donor, of which roughly 18% were non-productive. The paper's findings and limits, for the study overall: According to a later analysis, most CMV-associated TCR beta chains appeared to be HLA-restricted, and the HLA associations seemed to be driven largely by CMV exposure. In vitro tests confirmed that three of the cytomegalovirus-associated TCR beta chains recognize cytomegalovirus antigens. A further reported finding was that TCR beta sequences accurately predicted the HLA-A and HLA-B alleles for most subjects in the first cohort. In a later analysis, 16,951 TCR beta sequences were associated with specific HLA alleles at a false discovery rate of 0.05. Correlated functional status among segregating V segments might be attributable to linkage disequilibrium, but an unknown experimental factor could not be ruled out. A later analysis found that HLA-associated TCR beta chains were more clonally expanded and had lower generation probabilities than equally common non-associated chains. For the cohort, immune exposure information was limited to CMV serostatus. Because the 87-base-pair reads could not distinguish some IMGT-functional V segments, including TRBV6-2 and TRBV6-3, those segments were excluded. An earlier analysis of 587 of the donors showed that most TCR beta V segments appeared in productive rearrangements either about 87% or about 30% of the time, which broadly matched IMGT annotations. When HLA alleles, especially DR and DQ, strongly co-occurred, attributing TCR associations to individual alleles was difficult. In both the original and validation cohorts, the classifier was reported to diagnose cytomegalovirus status with high specificity and sensitivity. Most TCR sequences were seen in very few donors, while some public TCRs were found in many individuals. Only TCR beta chains were sequenced in this cohort, and the absence of alpha or paired-chain data limited detectable features. In the study, some 160 TCR beta chains were listed as associated with cytomegalovirus. A group of highly shared sequence variants was considered likely to be a technical artifact of the sequencing pipeline. The earlier analysis of 450 to 700 of the donors excluded seventeen rarely observed V segments, including chromosome 9 orphons, because counts were too low. An association between a missense DCLRE1C variant and V-gene and J-gene trimming of TCR beta chains was found in a later genetic analysis and replicated in an independent cohort. The presence/absence analyses assumed that sequencing depth was roughly uniform across donors, and that assumption may not be true. In a later analysis, several top co-occurrence clusters were reported to appear linked to parvovirus B19, influenza, CMV and Epstein-Barr virus. The authors suggested that the approach could potentially be generalized to other disease states and immunological phenotypes. A later analysis found that TCR association rates varied across HLA loci, with DRB1 alleles showing the most associated TCRs and HLA-C alleles the fewest. Compared with the roughly 720-donor mean, donors in an Asian-associated ancestry cluster had fewer N-insertions in productive TCRs, according to a later genetic analysis. Because HLA typing was missing for some donors at each locus, association tests included only the typed subset.

Including cysteine and phenylalanine, the CDR3 has 14 amino acids. CDR3 DNA only is kept here, 42 bases in frame from base 1. Compared with germline, V lacks 4 bases and J lacks 3 bases; bases without a gene match: 3. The germline V gene (reference sequence) sets CDR1 to MNHEY and CDR2 to SMNVEV. The cohort was made up of hundreds of healthy bone marrow donors. At the time of sampling, all cohort members were nominally healthy, though unrecorded immune exposures were likely present. The donor tested CMV seropositive and was one of the 289 seropositive cohort members. Every donor gave a peripheral blood sample, and the peripheral blood mononuclear cells from that sample were used for TCR beta sequencing. Genomic DNA was extracted from the blood cell samples with the Qiagen DNeasy Blood Extraction Kit.

The sample consisted of PBMCs. This sequence uses TRBV27 and TRBJ2-7; TRBD1 aligns with 10 central bases. The TCR was taken from a young woman in good health and CMV-seropositive. The sequenced DNA: TGTGCCAGCAGTTCCCGGACAGGGGGCTACGAGCAGTACTTC. This is translated as CASSSRTGGYEQYF.